The rows below give T cell receptor beta chains drawn from one sample of a study of shared clonotypes between healthy human individuals. This table comes from immunoSEQ multiplex PCR, and its TCRdb copy is limited to in-frame clones, with some not included. The table shows approximately 1.5 million clones, with around 98.5% occurring only once. The sequenced material came from naive CD4+ T cells sorted from blood. Source of these receptors: a man aged 25 to 40 in good health. CDR3s include the opening cysteine and the closing phenylalanine or tryptophan. The D gene is left open where the match is weak. Size is omitted from some rows. Given values are once, few, many or a class for expanded clones.

v_call	d_call	j_call	clone_size	cdr3_aa	cdr3_nt
TRBV5-1	NA	TRBJ1-4	NA	CASSLSGTENEKLFF	TGCGCCAGCAGCTTGTCCGGGACGGAGAATGAAAAACTGTTTTTT
TRBV7-9	NA	TRBJ1-4	NA	CASSLQILATNEKLFF	TGTGCCAGCAGCTTACAGATTCTTGCAACTAATGAAAAACTGTTTTTT
TRBV4-2	NA	TRBJ2-2	NA	CASSQDWDRELFF	TGTGCCAGCAGCCAAGATTGGGACCGGGAGCTGTTTTTT
TRBV18	NA	TRBJ1-2	NA	CASSPGTFLTF	TGTGCCAGCTCACCAGGGACATTTCTCACCTTC
TRBV7-2	TRBD2	TRBJ2-1	NA	CASSPGTSNNEQFF	TGTGCCAGCAGCCCTGGGACTAGTAACAATGAGCAGTTCTTC
TRBV6-5	TRBD1	TRBJ1-1	NA	CASSSRGWNTEAFF	TGTGCCAGCAGTAGCAGGGGGTGGAACACTGAAGCTTTCTTT
TRBV19	NA	TRBJ2-2	NA	CASRSGTGELFF	TGTGCCAGTAGGTCGGGGACCGGGGAGCTGTTTTTT
TRBV7-2	TRBD2	TRBJ2-1	NA	CASSLAGGRPNEQFF	TGTGCCAGCAGCTTAGCGGGCGGGAGACCCAATGAGCAGTTCTTC
TRBV27	TRBD1	TRBJ2-7	NA	CASSLWDSRNEQYF	TGTGCCAGCAGTTTATGGGACAGTAGGAACGAGCAGTACTTC
TRBV28	NA	TRBJ2-7	NA	CASNSRTYEQYF	TGTGCCAGCAACTCCAGGACCTACGAGCAGTACTTC
TRBV4-1	NA	TRBJ2-5	NA	CASSQVAGLETQYF	TGCGCCAGCAGCCAAGTAGCAGGGTTAGAGACCCAGTACTTC
TRBV12-5	NA	TRBJ1-1	NA	CASGPSDRSKAFF	TGTGCTAGTGGGCCCTCGGACCGAAGTAAAGCTTTCTTT
TRBV5-1	TRBD2	TRBJ2-1	NA	CASSLKPSGSGNEQFF	TGCGCCAGCAGCTTGAAGCCTAGCGGGAGTGGCAATGAGCAGTTCTTC
TRBV9	NA	TRBJ2-2	NA	CASSVATADTGELFF	TGTGCCAGCAGCGTAGCTACGGCAGACACCGGGGAGCTGTTTTTT
TRBV11-2	NA	TRBJ2-1	NA	CASSLRGSYNEQFF	TGTGCCAGCAGCTTACGGGGGAGCTACAATGAGCAGTTCTTC
TRBV4-3	TRBD1	TRBJ1-1	NA	CASSQEQGAFGIGTEAFF	TGCGCCAGCAGCCAGGAACAGGGGGCTTTTGGGATTGGTACTGAAGCTTTCTTT
TRBV21-1	NA	TRBJ2-1	NA	CASSNRDSDPIREFF	TGTGCCAGCAGCAACCGGGACTCAGACCCCATAAGGGAATTCTTC
TRBV11-3	TRBD1	TRBJ1-1	NA	CASSRGQGMNTEAFF	TGTGCCAGCAGTAGGGGACAGGGAATGAACACTGAAGCTTTCTTT
TRBV5-4	TRBD2	TRBJ2-1	NA	CASSSPLAGGRNEQFF	TGTGCCAGCAGCTCCCCCCTAGCGGGAGGGCGGAATGAGCAGTTCTTC
TRBV11-2	NA	TRBJ2-7	once	CASSSISSYEQYF	TGTGCCAGCAGCTCCATTAGCTCCTACGAGCAGTACTTC
TRBV27	TRBD1	TRBJ1-1	NA	CASSPRTGRNTEAFF	TGTGCCAGCAGTCCACGGACAGGGAGGAACACTGAAGCTTTCTTT
TRBV7-9	TRBD1	TRBJ2-7	NA	CASSRAGRDSFFF	TGTGCCAGCAGTCGCGCCGGAAGGGACAGCTTCTTTTTC
TRBV27	NA	TRBJ2-3	NA	CASSFRGATDTQYF	TGTGCCAGCAGTTTTCGGGGGGCAACAGATACGCAGTATTTT
TRBV29-1	NA	TRBJ2-1	once	CSVGSNGNEQFF	TGCAGCGTTGGATCAAACGGGAATGAGCAGTTCTTC
TRBV7-9	NA	TRBJ2-1	NA	CASSLSRGLLSYNEQFF	TGTGCCAGCAGCTTAAGTCGAGGCCTCCTCTCCTACAATGAGCAGTTCTTC
TRBV5-5	NA	TRBJ2-7	NA	CASSLAPGHIYEQYF	TGTGCCAGCAGCTTGGCCCCAGGGCATATTTACGAGCAGTACTTC